The 12 T cell receptor beta chains below all came from one sample that was sequenced in a study of T cell responses to AZD1222 COVID-19 vaccine. This table comes from immunoSEQ multiplex PCR, and its TCRdb copy is limited to in-frame clones, with some not included. Here the sample spans some 150,000 clones, over 75% being singletons. Sequenced here: peripheral blood, sampled on day 0 of AZD1222 vaccination. Receptor source: an adult in good health.

The CDR3 nucleotides are TGTGCCAGCAGTTTGGCCCTTTGGGGGACTGAAGCTTTCTTT. This encodes CASSLALWGTEAFF. The chain uses TRBV27 and TRBJ1-1; weak D call: TRBD1 (5 bases). CDR1 and CDR2 (germline): MNHEY, SMNVEV (reference sequence). The ends were cut back, 3 bases at V and 5 bases at J, with 13 bases in the middle. The CDR3 has 14 residues.

This clone was seen a single time. V gene TRBV28 combines with J gene TRBJ1-2; D may be TRBD1 (6 bases). V lost 10 bases to trimming and J lost 7 bases, with 19 bases between them. This CDR3 comprises 13 residues. The V gene's germline CDR1 is MDHEN and CDR2 SYDVKM. The CDR3 DNA is TGTGCCACCGACCGGGACATACGGTTTGGCTACACCTTC. This codes for CATDRDIRFGYTF.

CDR3 protein: CAVEAGSIQYF. In DNA form, the CDR3 reads TGTGCCGTCGAGGCAGGGTCCATTCAGTACTTC. The chain joins TRBV24-1 to TRBJ2-4; TRBD1 might be the D (5 bases). Trimming stripped 12 bases from V and 9 bases from J, with 14 bases between. In germline, CDR1 is KGHDR, CDR2 SFDVKD. The CDR3 covers 11 residues.

The CDR3 sequence is CASSLWGGTYEQYF. DNA for the CDR3: TGCGCCAGCAGCTTGTGGGGCGGCACCTACGAGCAGTACTTC. J is TRBJ2-7 and V is TRBV5-1; weak D call: TRBD1 (5 bases). Germline CDR1 SGHRS, CDR2 YFSETQ. The V end lost 1 base, the J end lost 2 bases, and 10 bases lay between the germline ends. The CDR3 has 14 residues.

The table lists this clone with a few counts. The chain carries TRBV27 and TRBJ2-3; 11 bases fit TRBD2. The germline V gene has CDR1 MNHEY and CDR2 SMNVEV (reference sequence). The CDR3 spans 17 residues. V dropped 3 bases and J dropped 5; count of bases not matched to a gene: 10. CDR3 region: CASSLAGSGRAGDTQYF. CDR3 DNA sequence: TGTGCCAGCAGTTTGGCAGGTAGCGGGAGGGCCGGAGATACGCAGTATTTT.

This rearrangement joins TRBV6-2 or TRBV6-3 to TRBJ2-2, with 15 nucleotides matching TRBD2. CDR1 is MNHEY, CDR2 SVGEGT, per germline. J was trimmed by 1 base and V by 3 bases; bases with no gene match: 6. The CDR3 length is 19 residues. CDR3 sequence reads: CASSYTGLAGGKNTGELFF. The CDR3 DNA reads TGTGCCAGCAGTTATACTGGACTAGCGGGAGGGAAGAACACCGGGGAGCTGTTTTTT.

This chain connects TRBV4-2 to TRBJ2-2; D unresolved. V lost 5 bases and J 1 base, leaving 17 bases between the germline ends. CDR1 and CDR2 from the germline V gene are LGHNA and YNFKEQ. The CDR3 length is 17 residues. The CDR3 bases are TGTGCCAGCAGCTCTCGTCCCCGAAGCCAGAACACCGGGGAGCTGTTTTTT. Its protein is CASSSRPRSQNTGELFF.

The chain couples TRBV24-1 to TRBJ2-1; D not resolved. CDR1 is KGHDR and CDR2 is SFDVKD in the germline V gene. V lost 3 bases to trimming and J lost 5 bases, with 19 bases between them. This CDR3 has 17 residues. CDR3 residues: CATSDPRSFPYNNEQFF. The CDR3 coding sequence is TGTGCCACCAGTGATCCCAGGTCTTTCCCATATAACAATGAGCAGTTCTTC.

The chain is built from TRBV11-2 and TRBJ2-4; 7 bases line up with TRBD2. This CDR3 spans 16 amino acids. V shed 0 bases and J 0 bases; nucleotides not matched to a gene: 2. The germline V gene encodes CDR1 SGHAT and CDR2 FQNNGV. The CDR3 spells CASSLDLAVAKNIQYF. The CDR3 DNA sequence: TGTGCCAGCAGCTTAGATCTAGCGGTAGCCAAAAACATTCAGTACTTC.

Comments on this clone: Different DNA sequences within this sample yield the same CDR3. The V gene is TRBV12-3 or TRBV12-4, the J gene TRBJ1-1; D unresolved. Trimming cost V 6 bases and J 2 bases, with 1 base left between them. The CDR3 spans 10 residues. CDR3 bases: TGTGCCAGCAGAAACACTGAAGCTTTCTTT. Translated: CASRNTEAFF.

J is TRBJ1-4 and V is TRBV4-1; 9 bases align to TRBD1. Looked up from germline, CDR1 is MGHRA and CDR2 is YSYEKL. With 3 bases clipped from V and 7 bases from J, the junction kept 15 bases outside the gene matches. The CDR3 contains 18 residues. The CDR3 nucleotides are TGCGCCAGCAGCCAGTCCTTATCCCGGGGACAGGGTAGTGAAAAACTGTTTTTT. This codes for CASSQSLSRGQGSEKLFF.

This clone was observed a handful of times. This chain joins TRBV27 and TRBJ1-2, with D hard to call. V lost 2 bases and J 4 bases, leaving 14 bases between the germline ends. The germline CDR1 and CDR2 sequences are MNHEY and SMNVEV (reference sequence). The CDR3 covers 15 residues. CDR3 nucleotides: TGTGCCAGCAGTTTACGCCCGGGGAAGGGCTATGGCTACACCTTC. It specifies CASSLRPGKGYGYTF.